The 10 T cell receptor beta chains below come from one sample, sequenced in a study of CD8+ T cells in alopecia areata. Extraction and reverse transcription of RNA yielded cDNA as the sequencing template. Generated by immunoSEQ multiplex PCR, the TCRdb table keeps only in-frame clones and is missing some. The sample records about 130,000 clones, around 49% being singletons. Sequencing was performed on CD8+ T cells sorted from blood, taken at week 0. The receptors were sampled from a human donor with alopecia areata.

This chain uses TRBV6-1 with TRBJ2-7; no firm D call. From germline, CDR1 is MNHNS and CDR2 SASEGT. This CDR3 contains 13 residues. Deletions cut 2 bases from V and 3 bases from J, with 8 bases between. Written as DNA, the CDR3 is TGTGCCAGCAGTGAATTCCCCTTCTACGAGCAGTACTTC. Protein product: CASSEFPFYEQYF.

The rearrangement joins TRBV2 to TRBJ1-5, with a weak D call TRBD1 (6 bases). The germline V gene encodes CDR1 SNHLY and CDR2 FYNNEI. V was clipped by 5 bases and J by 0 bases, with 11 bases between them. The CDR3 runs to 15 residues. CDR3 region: CASSPGTISNQPQHF. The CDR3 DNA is TGTGCCAGCAGTCCCGGGACAATTAGCAATCAGCCCCAGCATTTT.

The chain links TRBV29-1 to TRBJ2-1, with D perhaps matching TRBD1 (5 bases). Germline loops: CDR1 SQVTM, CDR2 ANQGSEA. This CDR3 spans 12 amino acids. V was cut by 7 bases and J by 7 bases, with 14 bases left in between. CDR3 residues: CSAGGRDNEQFF. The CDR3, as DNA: TGCAGCGCGGGCGGCAGGGATAATGAGCAGTTCTTC.

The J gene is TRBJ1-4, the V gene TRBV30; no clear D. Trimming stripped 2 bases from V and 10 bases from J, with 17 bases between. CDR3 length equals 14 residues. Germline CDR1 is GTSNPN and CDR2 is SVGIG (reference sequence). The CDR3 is CAWSPPLESGKLFF. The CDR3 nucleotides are TGTGCCTGGAGTCCCCCTCTGGAGTCGGGAAAACTGTTTTTT. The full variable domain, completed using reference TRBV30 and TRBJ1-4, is SQTIHQWPATLVQPVGSPLSLECTVEGTSNPNLYWYRQAAGRGLQLLFYSVGIGQISSEVPQNLSASRPQDRQFILSSKKLLLSDSGFYLCAWSPPLESGKLFFGSGTQLSVL.

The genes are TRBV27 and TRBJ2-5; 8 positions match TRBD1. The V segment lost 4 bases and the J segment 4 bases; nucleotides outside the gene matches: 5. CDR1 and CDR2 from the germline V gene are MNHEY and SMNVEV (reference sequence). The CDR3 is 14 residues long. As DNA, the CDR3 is TGTGCCAGCAGTTCCGTAGGGACAGGAGAGACCCAGTACTTC. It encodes CASSSVGTGETQYF.

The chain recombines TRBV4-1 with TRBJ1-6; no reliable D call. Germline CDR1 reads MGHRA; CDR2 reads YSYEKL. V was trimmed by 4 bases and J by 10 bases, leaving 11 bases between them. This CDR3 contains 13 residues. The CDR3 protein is CASSPDGRSPLHF. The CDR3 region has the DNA TGCGCCAGCAGCCCCGACGGTCGGTCACCCCTCCACTTT.

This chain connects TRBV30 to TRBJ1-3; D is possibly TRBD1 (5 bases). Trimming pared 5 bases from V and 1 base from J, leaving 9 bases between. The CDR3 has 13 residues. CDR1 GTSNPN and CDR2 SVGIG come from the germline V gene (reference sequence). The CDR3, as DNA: TGTGCCTGGGGCGGGGGGTCTGGAAACACCATATATTTT. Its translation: CAWGGGSGNTIYF.

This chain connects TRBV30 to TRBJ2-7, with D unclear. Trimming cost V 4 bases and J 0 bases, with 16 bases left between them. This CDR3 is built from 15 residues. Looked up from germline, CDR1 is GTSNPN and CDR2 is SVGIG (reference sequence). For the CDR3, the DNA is TGTGCCTGGACCGATCGTACAGAACGCTCCTACGAGCAGTACTTC. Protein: CAWTDRTERSYEQYF.

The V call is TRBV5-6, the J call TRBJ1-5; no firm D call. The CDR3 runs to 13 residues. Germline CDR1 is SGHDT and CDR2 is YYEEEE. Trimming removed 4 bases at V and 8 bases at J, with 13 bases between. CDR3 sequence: CASSRRIQKPQHF. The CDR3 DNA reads TGTGCCAGCAGCCGTCGGATCCAAAAGCCCCAGCATTTT.

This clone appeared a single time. The CDR3 sequence is CASSVGTLVEQYF. Written as DNA, the CDR3 is TGTGCCAGCAGCGTCGGGACACTAGTCGAGCAGTACTTC. This chain uses TRBV2 with TRBJ2-7; TRBD1 might be the D (6 bases). This CDR3 contains 13 residues. Germline-derived CDR1 and CDR2 are SNHLY and FYNNEI. The V end was cut by 6 bases, the J end by 6 bases, with 15 bases between. The full variable domain, rest sourced from reference TRBV2 and TRBJ2-7, is EPEVTQTPSHQVTQMGQEVILRCVPISNHLYFYWYRQILGQKVEFLVSFYNNEISEKSEIFDDQFSVERPDGSNFTLKIRSTKLEDSAMYFCASSVGTLVEQYFGPGTRLTVT.